This TCR beta chain came from a study of neurological immune-mediated disorders. One entry per CDR3 protein, called by TCRdb with MiXCR from the 5' RACE reads. This repertoire shows 60,000 to 90,000 distinct CDR3 sequences, approximately 10% found once; its top ten account for approximately 10%. Germline assignment: CDR1 ENHRY and CDR2 SYGVKD. The CDR3 has 13 amino acids. V shed 0 bases, J shed 6 bases, and the junction held 0 bases outside the gene matches. Documented time point: longitudinal time-point 1 (baseline). Volunteers from a blood bank in Maryland, USA, made up the healthy controls. Unsorted libraries were derived from 2 million PBMCs stored at -80 C.

The sample was PBMCs. The TCR was taken from a man aged 25 to 40 in good health. The J gene is TRBJ1-2, the V gene TRBV10-3, with 8 bases matching TRBD1. The CDR3 nucleotides are TGTGCCATCAGTGAGTCGGACAGGGATGGCTACACCTTC. As protein: CAISESDRDGYTF.